These 23 T cell receptor beta chains were all obtained from the same sample, sequenced in a study of blood T cells in healthy people across ages. A second PCR, run for roughly 6 to 11 cycles, used a sample-barcoded 5' primer plus a J-beta primer mix. TCRdb reprocessed the 5' RACE reads via MiXCR and lists one record per CDR3 protein. Here the sample spans about 780,000 distinct CDR3 sequences, about 45% being singletons. Source material: blood. The source is a man older than 75 in good health.

This clonotype appeared a few times. The chain uses TRBV4-1 and TRBJ2-3; D unresolved. Germline CDR1 reads MGHRA; CDR2 reads YSYEKL. The length of the CDR3 is 14 residues. V lost 4 bases, J lost 2 bases, and 10 bases lay in between. This chain's CDR3 is CASSLIWDTDTQYF. CDR3 DNA sequence: TGCGCCAGCAGCCTTATATGGGACACAGATACGCAGTATTTT.

Only a few counts were recorded for this clonotype. The chain recombines TRBV12-3 or TRBV12-4 with TRBJ1-1; D not certain. This CDR3 contains 14 residues. V dropped 5 bases and J dropped 4 bases, with 14 bases sitting between them. This CDR3 reads CASSPALRSTEAFF. CDR3 bases: TGTGCCAGCAGTCCCGCTCTCAGGTCCACTGAAGCTTTCTTT.

The chain combines TRBV7-2 with TRBJ2-3; D gene ambiguous. This CDR3 comprises 15 residues. V was cut by 5 bases and J by 7 bases, with 19 bases left in between. Germline CDR1 SGHTA, CDR2 FQGNSA. Written as DNA, the CDR3 is TGTGCCAGCAGCCTCCAGGTCACTTCCGCCAATACGCAGTATTTT. Translating it yields CASSLQVTSANTQYF.

This clonotype has a handful of counts. This chain connects TRBV5-1 to TRBJ2-7; D is undetermined. CDR1 and CDR2 from the germline V gene are SGHRS and YFSETQ. The CDR3 totals 13 residues. V was cut by 0 bases and J by 3 bases, with 7 bases left in between. CDR3 sequence (DNA): TGCGCCAGCAGCTTGGGTTACCTCTACGAGCAGTACTTC. Protein product: CASSLGYLYEQYF.

V is TRBV5-6 and J is TRBJ2-2, with 15 bases identical to TRBD2. The CDR3 sequence is 16 residues long. The germline V gene encodes CDR1 SGHDT and CDR2 YYEEEE. Unmatched junction bases numbered 4, after V lost 4 bases and J lost 6 bases. In DNA, the CDR3 is TGTGCCAGCAGCCCTGGACTAGCGGGAGGGCCCGGGGAGCTGTTTTTT. It codes for CASSPGLAGGPGELFF.

Note on this clonotype: At one of its ends the junction is not consistent with the germline gene, which may arise from a read error. This chain joins TRBV4-1 and TRBJ2-3; no reliable D call. The CDR3 spans 14 residues. The germline gives CDR1 MGHRA, CDR2 YSYEKL. This CDR3 reads CASSQREEADMQYF. For the CDR3, the DNA is TGCGCCAGCAGCCAAAGGGAAGAGGCAGATATGCAGTATTTT.

V usage is TRBV4-2 and J usage is TRBJ2-4; 7 nucleotides line up with TRBD2. The end of the DNA fits TRBJ2-7 better, so the J call may be wrong. Germline V gene data show CDR1 as LGHNA and CDR2 as YNFKEQ. This CDR3 is built from 14 residues. For the CDR3, the DNA is TGTGCCAGCAGCCAAGATCTAGCGGCGGACGAGCAGTACTTC. Translating gives CASSQDLAADEQYF.

The chain is built from TRBV29-1 and TRBJ2-1; TRBD2 is a possible D gene (5 bases). Germline CDR1 and CDR2: SQVTM and ANQGSEA. The CDR3 has 13 residues. Trimming left V 7 bases short and J 7 bases short, with 17 bases between. The CDR3 nucleotides read TGCAGCGCTGGCATTTCCTCGGGGAATGAGCAGTTCTTC. It is translated as CSAGISSGNEQFF.

V gene TRBV11-3 combines with J gene TRBJ2-3; TRBD2 is a possible D gene (6 bases). The V end lost 11 bases, the J end lost 4 bases, and 19 bases lay between the germline ends. This CDR3 is built from 14 residues. In germline, CDR1 is SGHNT, CDR2 YENEEA. The CDR3 here is CASSVGGPPDTQYF. CDR3 DNA sequence: TGTGCCTCGAGTGTGGGAGGCCCTCCAGATACGCAGTATTTT.

V is TRBV30 and J is TRBJ1-5, with no clear D. Trimming cost V 5 bases and J 2 bases, with 13 bases left between them. Germline V lookup: CDR1 GTSNPN, CDR2 SVGIG (reference sequence). CDR3 length: 14 amino acids. The CDR3 region is CAWARVGGNQPQHF. CDR3 sequence (DNA): TGTGCCTGGGCCCGGGTCGGAGGCAATCAGCCCCAGCATTTT.

This clonotype has only one observation. J is TRBJ2-4 and V is TRBV30, with D hard to call. The DNA end is a closer match to TRBJ2-5, so the J assignment may be wrong. This CDR3 has 13 amino acids. Germline V gene data show CDR1 as GTSNPN and CDR2 as SVGIG (reference sequence). In nucleotides, the CDR3 is TGTGCCTGGAATGTAATCCCGTCAGAGACCCAGTACTTC. It translates to CAWNVIPSETQYF.

This chain joins TRBV7-2 and TRBJ2-5; the D gene is possibly TRBD2 (7 bases). From germline, CDR1 is SGHTA and CDR2 FQGNSA. The V and J ends lost 4 bases and 1 base respectively, with 22 bases between them. CDR3 length: 18 amino acids. The DNA of the CDR3 is TGTGCCAGCAGCTGGGGGGGGGGCCCCATTCCCGTCCAAGAGACCCAGTACTTC. This translates into CASSWGGGPIPVQETQYF.

The chain carries TRBV9 and TRBJ2-7, with D hard to call. The V gene lost 7 bases and the J gene lost 2 bases, with 16 bases spanning the gap. The CDR3 is made up of 14 amino acids. Germline V lookup: CDR1 SGDLS, CDR2 YYNGEE. The CDR3 loop reads CASSIAPSAYEQYF. The CDR3 region has the DNA TGTGCCAGCTCAATAGCCCCGTCCGCCTACGAGCAGTACTTC.

The V call is TRBV29-1, the J call TRBJ1-4; 9 nucleotides match TRBD1. Germline CDR1 and CDR2: SQVTM and ANQGSEA. The CDR3 is 14 residues long. Unmatched junction bases numbered 1, after V lost 1 base and J lost 4 bases. The CDR3 DNA reads TGCAGCGTTGAAGGGACAGGGGATAATGAAAAACTGTTTTTT. It is translated as CSVEGTGDNEKLFF.

The J gene is TRBJ2-2, the V gene TRBV7-2, with 7 bases fitting TRBD2. The CDR3 consists of 18 residues. The V gene's germline CDR1 is SGHTA and CDR2 FQGNSA. The J segment lost 0 bases and the V segment lost 1 base, leaving 8 bases of the junction unmatched. The CDR3 DNA is TGTGCCAGCAGCTTAGGGCCAGCGGGGCTTGCGAACACCGGGGAGCTGTTTTTT. Protein: CASSLGPAGLANTGELFF.

CDR3 in amino acids: CASSQDAEIAGGKRETQYF. CDR3 DNA: TGCGCCAGCAGCCAAGATGCCGAAATAGCGGGAGGCAAACGGGAGACCCAGTACTTC. The chain recombines TRBV4-3 with TRBJ2-5, with 10 nucleotides matching TRBD2. CDR1 is LGHNA and CDR2 is YSLEER in the germline V gene. J was trimmed by 5 bases and V by 0 bases; bases with no gene match: 15. The CDR3 covers 19 residues.

This clonotype was recorded at least ten times. This CDR3 is CASSPVGTLIYEQYF. For the CDR3, the DNA is TGTGCCAGCAGCCCTGTCGGGACTCTCATCTACGAGCAGTACTTC. The chain uses TRBV7-2 and TRBJ2-7; possible D gene TRBD2, 6 bases. V lost 5 bases and J 3 bases, leaving 17 bases between the germline ends. The germline gives CDR1 SGHTA, CDR2 FQGNSA. This CDR3 contains 15 residues.

The chain uses TRBV13 and TRBJ2-5; possible D gene TRBD1, 8 bases. Germline CDR1 and CDR2: PRHDT and FYEKMQ (reference sequence). This CDR3 has 13 residues. With 3 bases removed from V and 11 bases from J, the gap between germline ends came to 16 bases. The CDR3 bases are TGTGCCAGCAGCTTCTGGACAGGGCGGGAGCAGTACTTC. Protein sequence: CASSFWTGREQYF.

The chain joins TRBV28 to TRBJ2-4; D gene ambiguous. TRBJ2-7 explains the end of the DNA better; the J call may be wrong. The CDR3 covers 10 residues. The germline V gene has CDR1 MDHEN and CDR2 SYDVKM. The DNA of the CDR3 is TGTGCCAGCAGCCGTCACGAGCAGTACTTC. Translated: CASSRHEQYF.

The chain uses TRBV2 and TRBJ2-1, with 11 positions matching TRBD2. The CDR3 spans 19 residues. The germline V gene encodes CDR1 SNHLY and CDR2 FYNNEI. Trimming at V came to 2 bases and at J to 0 bases, leaving 9 bases not matched to a gene. The CDR3 coding sequence is TGTGCCAGCAGTGAAACTGAACTAGCGGGGGCGAGCTCCTACAATGAGCAGTTCTTC. Its protein is CASSETELAGASSYNEQFF.

This clonotype has more than one count but fewer than ten. The V call is TRBV16, the J call TRBJ1-1, with D hard to call. The germline V gene has CDR1 KGHSY and CDR2 FQNENV. The CDR3 extends over 13 amino acids. V was clipped by 5 bases and J by 0 bases, with 7 bases between them. CDR3 sequence reads: CASSEIMNTEAFF. The CDR3, as DNA: TGTGCCAGCAGCGAGATCATGAACACTGAAGCTTTCTTT.

This clonotype occurred a few times. J is TRBJ1-6 and V is TRBV5-4; D is perhaps TRBD1 (6 bases). CDR1 and CDR2 (germline): SGHNT, YYREEE (reference sequence). The CDR3 loop spans 17 amino acids. Trimming removed 4 bases at V and 0 bases at J, with 14 bases between. The CDR3: CASSADRTSSYNSPLHF. The CDR3 bases are TGTGCCAGCAGCGCGGACAGAACAAGCTCCTATAATTCACCCCTCCACTTT.

The table lists this clonotype with a few counts. V gene TRBV20-1 combines with J gene TRBJ2-3; TRBD2 aligns across 13 bases. The V gene end was trimmed by 1 base and the J gene end by 3 bases; junction bases not matched to a gene: 4. The CDR3 runs to 16 residues. CDR1 DFQATT and CDR2 SNEGSKA come from the germline V gene (reference sequence). CDR3 region: CSARGPTSGRTDTQYF. As DNA, the CDR3 is TGCAGTGCTAGAGGTCCGACTAGCGGGAGGACAGATACGCAGTATTTT.